This T cell receptor beta chain came from a study of T cell responses to AZD1222 COVID-19 vaccine. Only in-frame clones appear in the TCRdb table, and some are missing; sequencing was by immunoSEQ multiplex PCR. The sample includes 150,000 to 160,000 clones, roughly nine tenths of them seen just once. This clonotype originated in an adult in good health. The material sequenced was peripheral blood, taken on day 0 of MenACWY control vaccination.

CDR3 bases: TGTGCCAGCAGCCCCCGACAGGGGGCGAGCACAGATACGCAGTATTTT. It encodes CASSPRQGASTDTQYF. The rearrangement joins TRBV4-2 to TRBJ2-3; 10 bases fit TRBD1. Germline loops: CDR1 LGHNA, CDR2 YNFKEQ. V shed 4 bases and J 0 bases; nucleotides not matched to a gene: 4. The CDR3 sequence is 16 residues long.